This is a list of T cell receptor beta chains from one sample in a study of T cell repertoires and HLA-DP antigens. The data were produced by immunoSEQ multiplex PCR, yet TCRdb's version contains in-frame clones alone and is incomplete. The table includes about 120,000 clones, approximately 92% detected once. Their target antigens are unknown. What was sequenced was CD4+ T cells from PBMCs. These receptors came from a woman between 18 and 29 years old in good health and CMV-seronegative. CDR3s include the opening cysteine and the closing phenylalanine or tryptophan. Fields, in order: V gene, J gene, clone size, D gene, CDR3 protein, CDR3 DNA. The D gene is left open where the match is weak. The listing skips clone size in some rows; elsewhere it reads once, few, many or a size class.

TRBV28	TRBJ1-2	-	-	CASSPPRHYGYTF	TGTGCCAGCAGTCCGCCCCGGCACTATGGCTACACCTTC
TRBV5-1	TRBJ2-1	-	TRBD2	CASSLEGDYYNEQFF	TGCGCCAGCAGCTTGGAAGGGGACTACTACAATGAGCAGTTCTTC
TRBV28	TRBJ1-3	-	-	CASSEETGISGNTIYF	TGTGCCAGCAGCGAAGAAACAGGGATCTCTGGAAACACCATATATTTT
TRBV5-1	TRBJ2-1	-	-	CASSIGTANNEQFF	TGCGCCAGCAGCATAGGGACTGCTAACAATGAGCAGTTCTTC
TRBV27	TRBJ2-5	-	-	CASSLGPRKTQYF	TGTGCCAGCAGTTTAGGCCCACGGAAGACCCAGTACTTC
TRBV7-3	TRBJ1-1	once	TRBD1	CASSKTGDTEAFF	TGTGCCAGCAGCAAAACAGGGGACACTGAAGCTTTCTTT
TRBV27	TRBJ2-3	-	TRBD2	CASRHGTSGNTDTQYF	TGTGCCAGCAGGCATGGGACTAGCGGTAACACAGATACGCAGTATTTT
TRBV28	TRBJ2-3	-	-	CASSLGGRTDTQYF	TGTGCCAGCAGTTTAGGGGGGCGCACAGATACGCAGTATTTT
TRBV5-4	TRBJ2-1	-	-	CASSGRGVPGSYNEQFF	TGTGCCAGCAGCGGAAGGGGGGTACCGGGTTCCTACAATGAGCAGTTCTTC
TRBV18	TRBJ1-5	-	-	CASSPGPYSNQPQHF	TGTGCCAGCTCACCAGGCCCTTATAGCAATCAGCCCCAGCATTTT
TRBV4-1	TRBJ2-2	-	-	CASSGTGYTGELFF	TGCGCCAGCAGCGGTACAGGGTACACCGGGGAGCTGTTTTTT
TRBV11-2	TRBJ2-3	-	-	CASSLDPGNTQYF	TGTGCCAGCAGCTTAGATCCAGGGAATACGCAGTATTTT
TRBV19	TRBJ2-2	-	-	CASSIGGTPGELFF	TGTGCCAGTAGTATTGGGGGGACCCCCGGGGAGCTGTTTTTT
TRBV4-1	TRBJ1-4	-	-	CASSQEGRGRDEKLFF	TGCGCCAGCAGCCAGGAGGGCCGAGGGCGTGATGAAAAACTGTTTTTT
TRBV6-1	TRBJ1-3	-	-	CAIHRASSGNTIYF	TGTGCCATCCACAGGGCAAGCTCTGGAAACACCATATATTTT
TRBV4-3	TRBJ1-1	-	-	CASSQDRGFMNTEAFF	TGCGCCAGCAGCCAAGATCGGGGGTTCATGAACACTGAAGCTTTCTTT
TRBV7-3	TRBJ1-1	-	-	CASSLGDLAGRDEAFF	TGTGCCAGCAGCTTAGGGGATCTCGCTGGGCGGGATGAAGCTTTCTTT
TRBV5-1	TRBJ2-7	-	-	CASSLARSAHEQYF	TGCGCCAGCAGCTTGGCCCGAAGCGCGCACGAGCAGTACTTC
TRBV27	TRBJ2-5	-	TRBD1	CASSLSVGQGGETQYF	TGTGCCAGCAGTTTATCAGTGGGACAGGGGGGGGAGACCCAGTACTTC
TRBV28	TRBJ2-1	-	-	CASSFRYSYNEQFF	TGTGCCAGCAGTTTTCGGTATTCCTACAATGAGCAGTTCTTC
TRBV20-1	TRBJ2-1	-	-	CSARAVEQFF	TGCAGTGCTAGGGCCGTTGAGCAGTTCTTC
TRBV6-1	TRBJ2-7	-	TRBD2	CASSEGTSGRARSYEQYF	TGTGCCAGCAGTGAAGGTACTAGCGGGAGGGCCAGGTCCTACGAGCAGTACTTC
TRBV9	TRBJ1-1	-	-	CASSPGKGGVITEAFF	TGTGCCAGCAGCCCGGGGAAGGGAGGGGTGATCACTGAAGCTTTCTTT
TRBV5-4	TRBJ2-3	-	-	CASSPSTDTQYF	TGTGCCAGCAGCCCGAGCACAGATACGCAGTATTTT
TRBV6-6	TRBJ1-2	-	-	CASSSGRDQRGGYTF	TGTGCCAGCAGCTCGGGCCGGGACCAAAGGGGGGGCTACACCTTC
TRBV10-1	TRBJ1-2	-	-	CASSESGGFGYTF	TGCGCCAGCAGTGAGTCCGGAGGGTTCGGCTACACCTTC
TRBV11-2	TRBJ2-6	-	TRBD2	CASRPAAGAGANVLTF	TGTGCCAGCAGACCCGCGGCGGGAGCTGGGGCCAACGTCCTGACTTTC
TRBV5-1	TRBJ2-7	-	TRBD2	CASSLQLAGAGTYEQYF	TGCGCCAGCAGCCTGCAACTAGCGGGAGCTGGGACCTACGAGCAGTACTTC
TRBV25-1	TRBJ1-4	-	-	CASSERGVATNEKLFF	TGTGCCAGCAGTGAAAGGGGTGTTGCAACTAATGAAAAACTGTTTTTT
TRBV14	TRBJ2-5	-	TRBD2	CASSFLAGGFNSPQYF	TGTGCCAGCAGCTTCCTAGCGGGAGGATTCAATAGCCCCCAGTACTTC
TRBV19	TRBJ1-4	-	TRBD1	CASRPQGQIEKLFF	TGTGCCAGTCGCCCTCAGGGACAGATTGAAAAACTGTTTTTT
TRBV11-2	TRBJ1-3	-	-	CASSLQSAGGNTIYF	TGTGCCAGCAGCTTACAATCAGCAGGTGGAAACACCATATATTTT
TRBV7-8	TRBJ2-1	-	TRBD2	CASSSLRSGSRNEQFF	TGTGCCAGCAGCTCCCTCAGGAGCGGGAGTCGGAATGAGCAGTTCTTC
TRBV28	TRBJ1-6	-	-	CASSFGQGEESPLHF	TGTGCCAGCAGTTTCGGGCAGGGAGAGGAATCACCCCTCCACTTT
TRBV28	TRBJ2-4	-	-	CASFSLAKNIQYF	TGTGCCAGCTTTAGTTTAGCCAAAAACATTCAGTACTTC
TRBV30	TRBJ2-3	-	TRBD2	CAWSVGTGSPSGSTDTQYF	TGTGCCTGGAGTGTCGGTACTGGTTCTCCTAGCGGGAGCACAGATACGCAGTATTTT
TRBV28	TRBJ2-7	-	TRBD2	CASSLGLAGRDEQYF	TGTGCCAGCAGTCTAGGACTAGCGGGAAGGGACGAGCAGTACTTC
TRBV12-5	TRBJ2-1	-	-	CASGSTDSIYSYNEQFF	TGTGCTAGTGGCTCCACGGACAGTATTTACTCCTACAATGAGCAGTTCTTC
TRBV4-1	TRBJ1-2	-	TRBD1	CASSQGTGARYGYTF	TGCGCCAGCAGCCAAGGGACAGGAGCTCGCTATGGCTACACCTTC
TRBV27	TRBJ1-2	-	-	CASSFRGQYGYTF	TGTGCCAGCAGTTTCCGGGGTCAGTATGGCTACACCTTC
TRBV27	TRBJ2-1	-	-	CASSLMGEWLNEQFF	TGTGCCAGCAGTTTAATGGGGGAGTGGTTGAATGAGCAGTTCTTC